This TCR beta chain was retrieved from a study of T and B cells in COVID-19 patients. At the level of the study: Blood was sampled from COVID-19 patients who were either actively infected or recovered.

TRB was amplified from approximately 250-480 ng of blood genomic DNA. Germline-derived CDR1 and CDR2 are MNHEY and SVGAGI. V shed 6 bases, J shed 5 bases, and the junction held 2 bases outside the gene matches. The CDR3 is 13 amino acids. This clonotype showed up just a few times. Its antigen is currently unknown. Regarding the study as a whole: At recovery TRB diversity and richness exceeded healthy donors, after highly clonal active COVID-19 repertoires.

Multiplex PCR with BIOMED2 TRB-A/B primer pools amplified TRB rearrangements. One entry per CDR3 protein, called by TCRdb with MiXCR from the multiplex PCR reads. Here the sample spans under 5,500 distinct CDR3 sequences, roughly 33% being singletons. The rearrangement links TRBV6-5 to TRBJ2-1, with 9 bases lining up with TRBD2. The sample taken for sequencing was blood. The TCR was taken from a human donor who had recovered from COVID-19. For the CDR3, the DNA is TGTGCCAGCAGGGCTAGCGGGAACAATGAGCAGTTCTTC. It specifies CASRASGNNEQFF.